A selection of T cell receptor beta chains follows, all from one sample in a study of CD8 T cells in Susac syndrome. TCRdb processed the immunoSEQ multiplex PCR reads anew with MiXCR; each CDR3 protein has one entry. The sample holds roughly 120,000 distinct CDR3 sequences; about 92% are singletons and the top ten take approximately 0.097%. The sequenced sample consisted of CD4+ T cells from PBMCs. The receptors shown here come from a human donor with multiple sclerosis. Each CDR3 is given with its conserved first and last residue. A D gene is named only where the DNA matches it firmly. Clone size is given for some rows only: seen once, a few or many times, or a class if the clone is expanded.

>.|TRBJ1-5|.|TRBV20-1
CSARGDNQRPQHF
TGCAGTGCTAGAGGGGACAACCAGCGGCCCCAGCATTTT
>.|TRBJ1-1|.|TRBV23-1
CASSRSVLNTEAFF
TGCGCCAGCAGCCGATCGGTCCTGAACACTGAAGCTTTCTTT
>TRBD1|TRBJ1-2|.|TRBV23-1
CASTTGTATF
TGCGCCAGCACCACCGGGACAGCGACCTTC
>TRBD1|TRBJ2-2|.|TRBV5-1
CASSFQGVENTGELFF
TGCGCCAGCAGCTTCCAGGGGGTAGAGAACACCGGGGAGCTGTTTTTT
>TRBD1|TRBJ1-1|.|TRBV29-1
CSVSRGPFEAFF
TGCAGCGTTTCGAGGGGGCCGTTTGAAGCTTTCTTT
>.|TRBJ1-2|.|TRBV2
CASSDGGNYGYTF
TGTGCCAGCAGTGACGGGGGGAACTATGGCTACACCTTC
>TRBD1|TRBJ1-1|.|TRBV29-1
CSGRDSTEAFF
TGCAGCGGCCGGGACAGCACTGAAGCTTTCTTT
>.|TRBJ1-1|.|TRBV9
CASSEQGARNTEAFF
TGTGCCAGCAGCGAGCAGGGCGCGAGGAACACTGAAGCTTTCTTT
>.|TRBJ1-3|.|TRBV5-1
CASSLEGGGSSGNTIYF
TGCGCCAGCAGCTTGGAAGGAGGGGGAAGCTCTGGAAACACCATATATTTT
>TRBD2|TRBJ2-3|.|TRBV5-1
CASSAKGGSPDTQYF
TGCGCCAGCAGCGCCAAGGGAGGGTCGCCAGATACGCAGTATTTT
>.|TRBJ2-5|.|TRBV18
CASSPGLQETQYF
TGTGCCAGCTCACCGGGCTTACAAGAGACCCAGTACTTC
>TRBD1|TRBJ1-3|.|TRBV28
CARIGRGTPGNTIYF
TGTGCCAGGATAGGCAGGGGGACCCCTGGAAACACCATATATTTT
>.|TRBJ2-2|.|TRBV10-1
CASSRNRDLNTGELFF
TGCGCCAGCAGCAGAAACCGGGACTTGAACACCGGGGAGCTGTTTTTT
>TRBD1|TRBJ1-1|.|TRBV7-2
CASSLVPPGTANEAFF
TGTGCCAGCAGCTTAGTCCCCCCCGGGACAGCTAATGAAGCTTTCTTT
>.|TRBJ1-1|once|TRBV19
CASSIGWDLGAFF
TGTGCCAGTAGTATTGGTTGGGACCTGGGAGCTTTCTTT
>.|TRBJ2-1|.|TRBV28
CASSLLGGLDYNEQFF
TGTGCCAGCAGTTTATTAGGGGGGCTCGACTACAATGAGCAGTTCTTC
>TRBD1|TRBJ1-6|.|TRBV7-9
CASSFGTATKNSPLHF
TGTGCCAGCAGCTTTGGGACAGCCACGAAGAATTCACCCCTCCACTTT